One and the same sample provided the 21 T cell receptor beta chains below, sequenced in a study of T cell responses to AZD1222 COVID-19 vaccine. Generated by immunoSEQ multiplex PCR, the TCRdb table keeps only in-frame clones and is missing some. This table has 85,000 to 120,000 clones, 84% appearing once. The material was peripheral blood, obtained on day 0 of AZD1222 vaccination. The receptors here all came from an adult in good health.

The chain employs TRBV4-1 and TRBJ1-5, with TRBD1 matching over 11 bases. The CDR3 extends over 16 amino acids. Looked up from germline, CDR1 is MGHRA and CDR2 is YSYEKL. Germline trimming cut 4 bases from V and 6 bases from J; bases unmatched to any gene: 8. The CDR3 sequence: CASSPPDRGLGQPQHF. Written as DNA, the CDR3 is TGCGCCAGCAGCCCTCCGGACAGGGGGCTTGGTCAGCCCCAGCATTTT.

The rearrangement uses TRBV18 and TRBJ1-1; TRBD1 agrees at 11 bases. The germline gives CDR1 KGHSH, CDR2 LQKENI. The CDR3 sequence is 16 residues long. Trimming took 0 bases from V and 5 from J; bases not matched to a gene: 5. The CDR3, as DNA: TGTGCCAGCTCACCACCCGGACAGGGGGCGCGAACTGAAGCTTTCTTT. Its translation is CASSPPGQGARTEAFF.

This clone occurred a few times. This CDR3 is CASSLASTGMHTGELFF. CDR3 nucleotide sequence: TGTGCCAGCAGCTTAGCCTCCACAGGGATGCACACCGGGGAGCTGTTTTTT. This sequence joins TRBV7-9 and TRBJ2-2, with a weak D call TRBD1 (6 bases). The CDR3 sequence is 17 residues long. Germline V CDR1 and CDR2: SEHNR, FQNEAQ (reference sequence). V lost 0 bases, J lost 3 bases, and 14 bases lay in between.

The V and J genes are TRBV2 and TRBJ1-2; a possible D gene is TRBD1 (5 bases). V dropped 7 bases and J dropped 6 bases, with 21 bases sitting between them. Germline V lookup: CDR1 SNHLY, CDR2 FYNNEI. CDR3 length: 15 amino acids. The CDR3 spells CASTQTAQSSHGYTF. The CDR3 DNA sequence: TGTGCCAGCACCCAGACAGCGCAGTCCTCCCATGGCTACACCTTC. The whole variable domain, filled in from reference TRBV2 and TRBJ1-2, reads EPEVTQTPSHQVTQMGQEVILRCVPISNHLYFYWYRQILGQKVEFLVSFYNNEISEKSEIFDDQFSVERPDGSNFTLKIRSTKLEDSAMYFCASTQTAQSSHGYTFGSGTRLTVV.

The chain carries TRBV13 and TRBJ2-7; TRBD1 aligns across 7 bases. The germline V gene has CDR1 PRHDT and CDR2 FYEKMQ (reference sequence). CDR3 length: 13 amino acids. J was trimmed by 3 bases and V by 3 bases; bases with no gene match: 2. CDR3 nucleotide sequence: TGTGCCAGCAGCTTCGACAGGGTCTACGAGCAGTACTTC. This translates into CASSFDRVYEQYF.

This clone was picked up a small number of times. The chain is built from TRBV6-5 and TRBJ2-4, with 12 bases aligning to TRBD1. This CDR3 spans 14 amino acids. Germline CDR1 MNHEY, CDR2 SVGAGI. J was trimmed by 15 bases and V by 6 bases; bases with no gene match: 12. Here the CDR3 DNA reads TGTGCCAGCAGGCAACCGGGACAGGGGGCGCGTGGGTACTTC. Translating it yields CASRQPGQGARGYF.

The chain joins TRBV5-1 to TRBJ2-6; 9 nucleotides match TRBD1. Germline V CDR1 and CDR2: SGHRS, YFSETQ. The CDR3 loop spans 19 amino acids. Trimming took 4 bases from V and 0 from J; bases not matched to a gene: 11. In nucleotides, the CDR3 is TGCGCCAGCAGCACAACTAGGACAGGGGTAGGCTCTGGGGCCAACGTCCTGACTTTC. Protein sequence: CASSTTRTGVGSGANVLTF.

J is TRBJ2-7 and V is TRBV7-2; 11 bases agree with TRBD2. CDR1 is SGHTA, CDR2 FQGNSA, per germline. There are 14 residues in the CDR3. The ends lost 3 bases at V and 6 bases at J; junction bases unmatched: 4. Written as DNA, the CDR3 is TGTGCCAGCAGCTTGACTAGCGGGAAACTCGAGCAGTACTTC. As protein: CASSLTSGKLEQYF.

The V call is TRBV11-3, the J call TRBJ2-5; D might be TRBD2 (7 bases). Germline V CDR1 and CDR2: SGHNT, YENEEA. V dropped 3 bases and J dropped 7 bases, with 18 bases sitting between them. The CDR3 totals 15 residues. The DNA of the CDR3 is TGTGCCAGCAGCTTGGGAGGGGGGGCCGACCGGACCCAGTACTTC. It translates to CASSLGGGADRTQYF.

The rearrangement joins TRBV7-3 to TRBJ2-1; D possibly corresponds to TRBD1 (6 bases). Germline V lookup: CDR1 SGHTA, CDR2 FQGTGA. V lost 7 bases and J lost 6, with 19 bases in between. The CDR3 has 15 residues. The CDR3 coding sequence is TGTGCCAGCACCCCAGGGGCCAGGGGCGGCAATGAGCAGTTCTTC. Translating gives CASTPGARGGNEQFF.

The chain combines TRBV24-1 with TRBJ2-7; 13 bases align to TRBD2. Germline trimming cut 4 bases from V and 2 bases from J; bases unmatched to any gene: 7. CDR1 and CDR2 (germline): KGHDR, SFDVKD. The CDR3 contains 17 residues. CDR3 DNA: TGTGCCACCAGTGAGCCCGAGACTAGCGGGGGGCCCTACGAGCAGTACGTC. It is translated as CATSEPETSGGPYEQYV.

V usage is TRBV6-2 or TRBV6-3 and J usage is TRBJ1-5; no clear D. Deletions cut 0 bases from V and 6 bases from J, with 12 bases between. The CDR3 runs 15 residues. Looked up from germline, CDR1 is MNHEY and CDR2 is SVGEGT. CDR3: CASSYSTTVGQPQHF. In nucleotides, the CDR3 is TGTGCCAGCAGTTACTCGACGACCGTAGGTCAGCCCCAGCATTTT.

The chain recombines TRBV7-8 with TRBJ2-1; 8 nucleotides match TRBD2. The J segment lost 8 bases and the V segment lost 4 bases, leaving 16 bases of the junction unmatched. Germline CDR1 and CDR2: SGHVS and FQNEAQ. The CDR3 has 17 residues. CDR3 bases: TGTGCCAGCAGCTCCGGGAGATCCGGGACTAGAGAGGATGAGCAGTTCTTC. Protein product: CASSSGRSGTREDEQFF.

J is TRBJ1-2 and V is TRBV28; 9 nucleotides line up with TRBD1. J lost 7 bases, V lost 5 bases, and 8 bases had no gene match. This CDR3 contains 14 residues. Germline CDR1 and CDR2: MDHEN and SYDVKM. The chain's CDR3 is CASSQDRGYGGYTF. CDR3 nucleotide sequence: TGTGCCAGCAGTCAGGACAGGGGTTACGGTGGCTACACCTTC.

The V gene is TRBV4-1, the J gene TRBJ2-3; 7 bases agree with TRBD2. Germline-derived CDR1 and CDR2 are MGHRA and YSYEKL. J gave up 2 bases and V 3 bases, and 5 bases lay outside the gene matches. The CDR3 contains 15 residues. DNA of the CDR3: TGCGCCAGCAGCCAGATAGGACTAGTCACAGATACGCAGTATTTT. Its protein is CASSQIGLVTDTQYF.

V and J are TRBV21-1 and TRBJ1-1. TRBV21-1 is termed a pseudogene. The CDR3 loop spans 16 amino acids. CDR3 in amino acids: CASSKAGGGDNTEAFF. CDR3 in DNA: TGTGCCAGCAGCAAAGCCGGGGGGGGCGATAACACTGAAGCTTTCTTT.

This clone was seen a few times. The rearrangement links TRBV2 to TRBJ2-1; D might be TRBD1 or TRBD2, each matching 5 bases. Trimming removed 8 bases from V and 10 bases from J, with 15 bases in between. Per germline, CDR1 SNHLY and CDR2 FYNNEI. This CDR3 spans 12 amino acids. The CDR3 DNA sequence: TGTGCCAGCGGGGCAGATCGAGGGGAGCAGTTCTTC. It yields the protein CASGADRGEQFF. The entire variable domain, with the rest obtained from reference TRBV2 and TRBJ2-1, is as follows: EPEVTQTPSHQVTQMGQEVILRCVPISNHLYFYWYRQILGQKVEFLVSFYNNEISEKSEIFDDQFSVERPDGSNFTLKIRSTKLEDSAMYFCASGADRGEQFFGPGTRLTVL.

The V call is TRBV28, the J call TRBJ2-6; 12 nucleotides agree with TRBD2. The CDR3 covers 19 residues. The germline V gene encodes CDR1 MDHEN and CDR2 SYDVKM. After removal of 6 bases from V and 3 bases from J, the junction contained 12 bases not matched to a gene. This CDR3 is CASSSGLAGSWGGANVLTF. The CDR3 bases are TGTGCCAGCAGCAGTGGACTAGCGGGGTCCTGGGGTGGGGCCAACGTCCTGACTTTC.

This clone has only a few counts. The chain links TRBV29-1 to TRBJ1-1; possible D gene TRBD1, 5 bases. The V and J ends lost 3 bases and 4 bases respectively, with 9 bases between them. This CDR3 has 12 amino acids. The germline V gene encodes CDR1 SQVTM and CDR2 ANQGSEA. CDR3 residues: CSVEGEGTEAFF. The CDR3 nucleotides are TGCAGCGTTGAGGGGGAGGGCACTGAAGCTTTCTTT.

V usage is TRBV5-4 and J usage is TRBJ2-5; 10 bases agree with TRBD2. The CDR3 runs 15 residues. V trimming: 4 bases; J trimming: 4 bases; junction bases outside the gene matches: 7. CDR1 is SGHNT, CDR2 YYREEE, per germline (reference sequence). The CDR3 is CASSRRLAGVETQYF. DNA of the CDR3: TGTGCCAGCAGCAGACGACTAGCGGGTGTAGAGACCCAGTACTTC.

This clone has more than one count but fewer than ten. The chain uses TRBV4-2 and TRBJ1-1; no clear D. The CDR3 has 15 residues. V dropped 0 bases and J dropped 2 bases, with 10 bases sitting between them. CDR1 LGHNA and CDR2 YNFKEQ come from the germline V gene. The CDR3 reads CASSQEATANTEAFF. The CDR3 nucleotides read TGTGCCAGCAGCCAAGAGGCTACAGCTAACACTGAAGCTTTCTTT.